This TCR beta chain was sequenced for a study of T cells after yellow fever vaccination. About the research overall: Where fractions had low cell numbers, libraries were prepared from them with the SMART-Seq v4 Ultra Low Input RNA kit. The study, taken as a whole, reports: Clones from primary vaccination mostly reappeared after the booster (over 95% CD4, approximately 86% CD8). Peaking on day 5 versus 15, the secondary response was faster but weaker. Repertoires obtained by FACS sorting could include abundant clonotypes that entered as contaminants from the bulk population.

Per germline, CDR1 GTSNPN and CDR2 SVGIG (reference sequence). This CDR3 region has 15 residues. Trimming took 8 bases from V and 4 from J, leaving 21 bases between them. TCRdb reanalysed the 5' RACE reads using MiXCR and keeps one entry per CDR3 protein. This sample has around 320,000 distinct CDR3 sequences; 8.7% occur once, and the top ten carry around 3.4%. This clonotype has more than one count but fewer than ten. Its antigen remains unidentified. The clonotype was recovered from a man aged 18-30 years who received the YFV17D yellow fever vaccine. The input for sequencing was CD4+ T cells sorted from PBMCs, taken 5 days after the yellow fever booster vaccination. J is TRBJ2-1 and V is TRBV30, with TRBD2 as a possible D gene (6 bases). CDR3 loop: CARRPGGKFYNEQFF. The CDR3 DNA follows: TGTGCCAGACGGCCCGGGGGAAAGTTTTACAATGAGCAGTTCTTC.